Below are 28 T cell receptor beta chains sequenced from a single sample in a study of blood T cell repertoires in COVID-19. Method: immunoSEQ multiplex PCR; TCRdb's copy keeps in-frame clones and lacks some. The sample holds 200,000 or so clones, approximately 83% seen once. The specimen was peripheral blood. Source of these receptors: a woman aged 25 to 45 who had recovered from COVID-19.

V gene TRBV5-1 combines with J gene TRBJ1-2; D not certain. The CDR3 has 15 residues. Trimming pared 0 bases from V and 1 base from J, leaving 10 bases between. Germline V gene lookup returns CDR1 SGHRS and CDR2 YFSETQ. DNA for the CDR3: TGCGCCAGCAGCTTGGGGCAGGCGCTTAACTATGGCTACACCTTC. It yields the protein CASSLGQALNYGYTF.

The chain employs TRBV30 and TRBJ1-6; TRBD1 matches 10 bases. CDR3 length: 18 residues. In germline, CDR1 is GTSNPN, CDR2 SVGIG (reference sequence). After removal of 4 bases from V and 0 bases from J, the junction contained 9 bases not matched to a gene. Written as DNA, the CDR3 is TGTGCCTGGATGCCGGGACAGGGGTATTCCTCCTATAATTCACCCCTCCACTTT. Translation: CAWMPGQGYSSYNSPLHF.

The table lists this clone with a count of one. The V and J genes are TRBV28 and TRBJ2-3; TRBD2 matches 14 bases. The germline CDR1 and CDR2 sequences are MDHEN and SYDVKM. This CDR3 is 21 amino acids long. J gave up 4 bases and V 3 bases, and 18 bases lay outside the gene matches. The CDR3: CASSLAPGLAGGGSGPDTQYF. The DNA of the CDR3 is TGTGCCAGCAGTTTGGCCCCAGGACTAGCGGGAGGAGGGAGTGGCCCAGATACGCAGTATTTT.

The V and J genes are TRBV20-1 and TRBJ1-1; D call uncertain. CDR1 DFQATT and CDR2 SNEGSKA come from the germline V gene (reference sequence). Trimming left V 7 bases short and J 8 bases short, with 14 bases between. This CDR3 comprises 11 residues. The CDR3 reads CSVLDLREAFF. The CDR3 DNA reads as TGCAGTGTCCTGGACTTACGAGAAGCTTTCTTT.

V gene TRBV4-1 combines with J gene TRBJ2-3, with D perhaps matching TRBD2 (6 bases). The CDR3 has 15 amino acids. Trimming left V 1 base short and J 2 bases short, with 10 bases between. Germline loops: CDR1 MGHRA, CDR2 YSYEKL. In DNA, the CDR3 is TGCGCCAGCAGCCAAGGGACTAAACTCACAGATACGCAGTATTTT. Translation: CASSQGTKLTDTQYF.

As concerns this clone: Compared with germline, one end of the junction differs, possibly owing to a read error. V usage is TRBV11-2 and J usage is TRBJ2-7; TRBD2 aligns across 7 bases. The CDR3 covers 13 residues. Germline-derived CDR1 and CDR2 are SGHAT and FQNNGV. The CDR3 DNA reads TGTGCCAGCAGCTTAGATGAGGAACTAGCGACGGACTTC. Amino acid sequence: CASSLDEELATDF.

A single count supports this clone. V and J are TRBV11-2 and TRBJ2-1; tentative D call: TRBD1 (6 bases). Trimming shortened V by 4 bases and J by 0 bases, and 13 bases separated the two germline ends. This CDR3 spans 16 amino acids. Germline assignment: CDR1 SGHAT and CDR2 FQNNGV. The CDR3 is CASSSRTVGSYNEQFF. The DNA of the CDR3 is TGTGCCAGCAGCTCCAGGACAGTCGGCTCCTACAATGAGCAGTTCTTC.

The chain combines TRBV6-5 with TRBJ2-3; the match to TRBD2 covers 11 bases. After removal of 6 bases from V and 7 bases from J, the junction contained 9 bases not matched to a gene. The CDR3 spans 15 residues. The germline V gene encodes CDR1 MNHEY and CDR2 SVGAGI. The CDR3 spells CASRNLAGGPNTQYF. The CDR3, as DNA: TGTGCCAGCAGGAACTTAGCGGGAGGGCCGAATACGCAGTATTTT.

The chain is built from TRBV5-1 and TRBJ2-7; no clear D gene. This CDR3 is built from 13 residues. Germline CDR1 and CDR2: SGHRS and YFSETQ. V gave up 0 bases and J gave up 7 bases, with 11 bases separating them. DNA for the CDR3: TGCGCCAGCAGCTTGGGTCCGGGTGAAGAGCAGTACTTC. This encodes CASSLGPGEEQYF.

This chain uses TRBV5-1 with TRBJ2-7, with TRBD1 identical over 9 bases. Losses at the gene ends were 6 bases for V and 7 bases for J; bases not matched to a gene: 14. Germline CDR1 and CDR2: SGHRS and YFSETQ. This CDR3 region has 15 residues. CDR3 in DNA: TGCGCCAGCACCCAAGCTGGACAGGGGATAAGGGAGCAGTACTTC. Residues: CASTQAGQGIREQYF. Combining the CDR3 with reference TRBV5-1 and TRBJ2-7 gives the whole variable domain KAGVTQTPRYLIKTRGQQVTLSCSPISGHRSVSWYQQTPGQGLQFLFEYFSETQRNKGNFPGRFSGRQFSNSRSEMNVSTLELGDSALYLCASTQAGQGIREQYFGPGTRLTVT.

This clone was detected only a few times. The chain recombines TRBV28 with TRBJ1-3, with TRBD1 as a possible D gene (6 bases). Trimming removed 4 bases from V and 0 bases from J, with 10 bases in between. This CDR3 contains 15 residues. Germline V CDR1 and CDR2: MDHEN, SYDVKM. CDR3 loop: CASSSTGSSGNTIYF. The CDR3 DNA follows: TGTGCCAGCAGTTCCACAGGGTCCTCTGGAAACACCATATATTTT.

This clone was seen only once. CDR3 in amino acids: CASSRTGQLDTEAFF. Here the CDR3 DNA reads TGTGCCAGCAGCCGAACCGGACAGCTTGATACTGAAGCTTTCTTT. The chain joins TRBV5-5 to TRBJ1-1, with a tentative D call TRBD1 (6 bases). Trimming left V 4 bases short and J 5 bases short, with 18 bases between. The CDR3 is 15 residues long. CDR1 is SGHKS and CDR2 is YYEKEE in the germline V gene (reference sequence).

The chain carries TRBV7-9 and TRBJ2-1; 9 nucleotides align to TRBD1. The CDR3 length is 14 residues. Germline lookup yields CDR1 SEHNR and CDR2 FQNEAQ (reference sequence). V lost 4 bases, J lost 7 bases, and 5 bases stayed unmatched. The CDR3 DNA reads TGTGCCAGCAGCTCAGAGGGACAGGGTAATGAGCAGTTCTTC. Protein sequence: CASSSEGQGNEQFF.

V gene TRBV2 combines with J gene TRBJ2-7; TRBD2 matches 8 bases. The CDR3 has 13 residues. Germline V CDR1 and CDR2: SNHLY, FYNNEI. J was trimmed by 2 bases and V by 9 bases; bases with no gene match: 6. CDR3 in amino acids: CASGGLGAYEQYF. The CDR3 region has the DNA TGTGCCAGTGGGGGACTAGGAGCCTACGAGCAGTACTTC.

This clone has just a few counts. The V gene is TRBV19, the J gene TRBJ2-7, with D perhaps TRBD2 (5 bases). Trimming removed 5 bases at V and 6 bases at J, with 14 bases between. This CDR3 region has 13 residues. The germline CDR1 and CDR2 sequences are LNHDA and SQIVND (reference sequence). In nucleotides, the CDR3 is TGTGCCAGTAGTTTTCCCCTAGCTGCCGAGCAGTACTTC. As protein: CASSFPLAAEQYF. Variable domain in full (rest from reference TRBV19 and TRBJ2-7): DGGITQSPKYLFRKEGQNVTLSCEQNLNHDAMYWYRQDPGQGLRLIYYSQIVNDFQKGDIAEGYSVSREKKESFPLTVTSAQKNPTAFYLCASSFPLAAEQYFGPGTRLTVT.

This sequence joins TRBV4-2 and TRBJ1-1; D call uncertain. Germline values: CDR1 LGHNA, CDR2 YNFKEQ. The CDR3 length is 14 residues. V was cut by 1 base and J by 4 bases, with 10 bases left in between. CDR3 sequence (DNA): TGTGCCAGCAGCCAAGGGTATACGGGCACTGAAGCTTTCTTT. Translation: CASSQGYTGTEAFF.

The chain is built from TRBV28 and TRBJ1-5, with D perhaps TRBD1 (6 bases). The CDR3 is made up of 17 amino acids. V was cut by 4 bases and J by 7 bases, with 23 bases left in between. Germline CDR1 MDHEN, CDR2 SYDVKM. The CDR3 nucleotides are TGTGCCAGCAGTTCGGACAGCCGATTTTCCAAGTTGCAGCCCCAGCATTTT. Protein sequence: CASSSDSRFSKLQPQHF.

The V call is TRBV6-6, the J call TRBJ1-2, with a possible D match to TRBD1 (5 bases). This CDR3 has 14 residues. Trimming took 6 bases from V and 0 from J, leaving 11 bases between them. Germline CDR1 MNHNY, CDR2 SVGAGI (reference sequence). The CDR3 DNA follows: TGTGCCAGCAGCCTAGGGGCTACTAACTATGGCTACACCTTC. Its translation: CASSLGATNYGYTF.

The V gene is TRBV21-1, the J gene TRBJ2-1; the table's D call, TRBD2, has no DNA check behind it. TRBV21-1 is flagged as a pseudogene. CDR3 length: 16 residues. CDR3: CASSRPRIGLAYEQFF. DNA of the CDR3: TGTGCCAGCAGCAGGCCGCGGATCGGGCTAGCATATGAGCAGTTCTTC.

V is TRBV10-1 and J is TRBJ2-3; 13 positions match TRBD2. Unmatched junction bases numbered 9, after V lost 11 bases and J lost 1 base. The CDR3 is 16 residues long. Germline CDR1 is WNHNN and CDR2 is SYGVQD (reference sequence). This CDR3 reads CAPGLAGEKGTDTQYF. CDR3 nucleotide sequence: TGCGCCCCTGGACTAGCGGGAGAGAAAGGCACAGATACGCAGTATTTT.

The chain uses TRBV5-1 and TRBJ2-1; weak D call: TRBD2 (6 bases). CDR3 size: 16 residues. Trimming shortened V by 5 bases and J by 4 bases, and 19 bases separated the two germline ends. Germline CDR1 SGHRS, CDR2 YFSETQ. CDR3 coding DNA: TGCGCCAGCAGTTACCGCTCCGGGACTCTTTACAATGAGCAGTTCTTC. It yields the protein CASSYRSGTLYNEQFF.

The chain links TRBV27 to TRBJ1-5; possible D gene TRBD1, 5 bases. Per germline, CDR1 MNHEY and CDR2 SMNVEV (reference sequence). The V end lost 2 bases, the J end lost 11 bases, and 19 bases lay between the germline ends. CDR3 length: 15 residues. DNA for the CDR3: TGTGCCAGCAGTTTAGCAGGGATGGGGACGGGAGCCCAGCATTTT. Translation: CASSLAGMGTGAQHF.

In nucleotides, the CDR3 is TGTGCCAGCAGTTACGGACAGGGGGGGACATATACGCAGTATTTT. Translation: CASSYGQGGTYTQYF. The chain joins TRBV6-2 or TRBV6-3 to TRBJ2-3; the match to TRBD1 covers 10 bases. Unmatched junction bases numbered 6, after V lost 2 bases and J lost 7 bases. Germline V lookup: CDR1 MNHEY, CDR2 SVGEGT. The CDR3 has 15 residues.

The chain couples TRBV19 to TRBJ2-2; D is possibly TRBD2 (6 bases). Trimming cost V 6 bases and J 4 bases, with 18 bases left between them. The CDR3 length is 16 residues. Germline lookup yields CDR1 LNHDA and CDR2 SQIVND (reference sequence). The CDR3 nucleotides read TGTGCCAGTAGCCGGGACTTAAGACGGGGCACCGGGGAGCTGTTTTTT. Residues: CASSRDLRRGTGELFF.

This chain links TRBV3-1 (or the pseudogene TRBV3-2) with TRBJ2-5; maybe TRBD2 (5 bases). V was cut by 0 bases and J by 9 bases, with 14 bases left in between. The CDR3 consists of 14 residues. CDR1 is LGHDT, CDR2 YNNKEL, per germline (reference sequence). The chain's CDR3 is CASSQDDRGRSQYF. CDR3 coding DNA: TGTGCCAGCAGCCAAGATGATCGGGGAAGGTCCCAGTACTTC.

The chain uses TRBV9 and TRBJ2-1; 8 bases are shared with TRBD2. The CDR3 is made up of 14 amino acids. Trimming at V came to 2 bases and at J to 8 bases, leaving 6 bases not matched to a gene. Germline CDR1 is SGDLS and CDR2 is YYNGEE. Here the CDR3 reads CASSVSGNGDEQFF. DNA for the CDR3: TGTGCCAGCAGCGTTAGCGGGAATGGGGATGAGCAGTTCTTC.

The chain combines TRBV28 with TRBJ2-7; D remains ambiguous. The germline V gene encodes CDR1 MDHEN and CDR2 SYDVKM. The length of the CDR3 is 12 residues. V lost 3 bases to trimming and J lost 5 bases, with 8 bases between them. Written as DNA, the CDR3 is TGTGCCAGCAGTTTTATGAGGAACGAGCAGTACTTC. Protein: CASSFMRNEQYF.

The chain combines TRBV30 with TRBJ2-3; 11 bases map to TRBD2. Losses at the gene ends were 5 bases for V and 2 bases for J; bases not matched to a gene: 3. This CDR3 is 14 amino acids long. CDR1 is GTSNPN, CDR2 SVGIG, per germline (reference sequence). CDR3 amino acids: CAWGTSGFTDTQYF. The CDR3 nucleotides are TGTGCCTGGGGGACTAGCGGTTTCACAGATACGCAGTATTTT. The entire variable domain, with the rest obtained from reference TRBV30 and TRBJ2-3, is as follows: SQTIHQWPATLVQPVGSPLSLECTVEGTSNPNLYWYRQAAGRGLQLLFYSVGIGQISSEVPQNLSASRPQDRQFILSSKKLLLSDSGFYLCAWGTSGFTDTQYFGPGTRLTVL.